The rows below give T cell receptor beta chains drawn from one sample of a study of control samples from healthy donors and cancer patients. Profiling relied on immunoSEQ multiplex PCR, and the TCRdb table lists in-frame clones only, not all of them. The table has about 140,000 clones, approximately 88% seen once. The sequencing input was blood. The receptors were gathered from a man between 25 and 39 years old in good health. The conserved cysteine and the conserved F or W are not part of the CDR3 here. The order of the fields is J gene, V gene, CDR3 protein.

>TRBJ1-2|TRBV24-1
ATSDSIYGYT
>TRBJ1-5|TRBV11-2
ASSSPTNLSNQPQH
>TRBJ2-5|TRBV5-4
ASSPAPMETQY
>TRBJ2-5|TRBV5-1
ASSFNRGGETQY
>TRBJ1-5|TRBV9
ASSVEWQTPQH
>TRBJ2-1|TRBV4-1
ASSQVDLVVYNEQF
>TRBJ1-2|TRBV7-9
ASSAGQGDFANYGYT
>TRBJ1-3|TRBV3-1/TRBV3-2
ASSQGSGAGNTIY
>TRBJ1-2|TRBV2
ASSIRGDGYT
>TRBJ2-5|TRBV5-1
ASSLADTGPRTQY
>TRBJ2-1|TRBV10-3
AISVGGLRNEQF
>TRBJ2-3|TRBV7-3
ASSLTFVASGDTQY
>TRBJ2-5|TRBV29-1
SVVPWELRETQY
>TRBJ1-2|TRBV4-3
ASSAGTTTNYGYT
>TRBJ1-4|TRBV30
AWSVTGGREKLF
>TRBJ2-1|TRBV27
AIRGGDILNEQF
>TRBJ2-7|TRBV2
ASQNTAPYEQY
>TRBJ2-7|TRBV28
ASSLTGSNWEQY
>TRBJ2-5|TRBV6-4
ASSFQGAKTQY
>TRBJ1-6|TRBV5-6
ASSLVRVESPLH
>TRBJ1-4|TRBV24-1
ATSDPTAGHEKLF
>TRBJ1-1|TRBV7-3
ASSSRSGRRTEAF
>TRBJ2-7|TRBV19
ASSVAGETYEQY
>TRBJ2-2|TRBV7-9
ASSLFRGGYTGELF
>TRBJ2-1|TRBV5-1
ASSFRTSGELVFNEQF
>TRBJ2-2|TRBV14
ASSQLSATGLNTGELF